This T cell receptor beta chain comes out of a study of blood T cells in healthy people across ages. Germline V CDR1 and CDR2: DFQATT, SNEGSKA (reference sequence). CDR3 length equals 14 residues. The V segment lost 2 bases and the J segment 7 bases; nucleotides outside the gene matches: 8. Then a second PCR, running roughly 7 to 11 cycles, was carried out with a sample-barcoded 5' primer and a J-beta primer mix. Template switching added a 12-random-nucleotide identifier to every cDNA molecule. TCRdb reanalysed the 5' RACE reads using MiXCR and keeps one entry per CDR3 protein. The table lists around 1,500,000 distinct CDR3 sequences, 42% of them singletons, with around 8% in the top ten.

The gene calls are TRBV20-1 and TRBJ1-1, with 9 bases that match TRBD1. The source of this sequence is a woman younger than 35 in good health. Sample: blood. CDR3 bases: TGCAGTGCTAGACCCGGACAGGGGACAGGTGAAGCTTTCTTT. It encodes CSARPGQGTGEAFF.